This T cell receptor (beta chain) was sequenced in a study of T cells after yellow fever vaccination. The study's findings and limits: Post-booster repertoires again held most primary-vaccination clones (96% CD4, approximately 90% CD8). Few clonotypes appeared in both CD4 and CD8 compartments.

There are 13 residues in the CDR3. CDR1 is SNHLY and CDR2 is FYNNEI in the germline V gene. Trimming removed 9 bases from V and 5 bases from J, with 17 bases in between. Concerning this clonotype: Its target is not known.

UMIs and a universal primer site were added when TCR cDNA was made by 5'RACE template switching. MiXCR, applied by TCRdb to the 5' RACE reads, yields one record per CDR3 protein. The data hold 200,000 to 300,000 distinct CDR3 sequences, with roughly 6.3% observed a single time. This TCR came from a man aged 25-40 years who received the YFV17D yellow fever vaccine. The sample here was CD4+ T cells sorted from PBMCs, taken on the day of the yellow fever booster vaccination. This chain connects TRBV2 to TRBJ2-7, with D uncertain. The CDR3 reads CASTSGRSHEQYF. In DNA form, the CDR3 reads TGTGCCAGTACTTCAGGCCGATCCCACGAGCAGTACTTC.